These 5 T cell receptor beta chains came from one sample sequenced in a study of blood T cell repertoires in COVID-19. The method was immunoSEQ multiplex PCR; TCRdb's version includes in-frame clones alone and lacks a portion of them. The sample contains about 360,000 clones, 86% of which appear only once. The specimen sequenced was peripheral blood. These receptors originate from a woman aged 55 to 70 with COVID-19, enrolled during active disease.

CDR3 loop: CASSPGTGIGEQYF. The CDR3 DNA reads as TGCGCCAGCAGCCCGGGGACAGGGATTGGGGAGCAGTACTTC. The J gene is TRBJ2-7, the V gene TRBV5-1; 9 nucleotides match TRBD1. J gave up 7 bases and V 4 bases, and 9 bases lay outside the gene matches. Germline assignment: CDR1 SGHRS and CDR2 YFSETQ. This CDR3 is built from 14 residues.

The rearrangement uses TRBV12-3 or TRBV12-4 and TRBJ2-1, with TRBD1 matching 8 bases. J was trimmed by 12 bases and V by 5 bases; bases with no gene match: 9. The CDR3 runs 13 residues. CDR3 loop: CASSDRGLVGQFF. In nucleotides, the CDR3 is TGTGCCAGCAGTGACAGGGGTCTAGTCGGGCAGTTCTTC.

The chain uses TRBV9 and TRBJ1-6; D remains ambiguous. The CDR3 loop spans 18 amino acids. The germline CDR1 and CDR2 sequences are SGDLS and YYNGEE. Trimming cost V 4 bases and J 0 bases, with 17 bases left between them. The CDR3 DNA is TGTGCCAGCAGCACTAGTAGTAGTGTAAGCTCCTATAATTCACCCCTCCACTTT. Amino acid sequence: CASSTSSSVSSYNSPLHF.

The chain combines TRBV11-2 with TRBJ1-2; D is perhaps TRBD1 (5 bases). The CDR3 is 14 amino acids. The V gene's germline CDR1 is SGHAT and CDR2 FQNNGV. Trimming left V 3 bases short and J 4 bases short, with 12 bases between. The CDR3 here is CASSLGQRSYGYTF. CDR3 coding DNA: TGTGCCAGCAGCTTGGGGCAACGCTCCTATGGCTACACCTTC.

The rearrangement joins TRBV18 to TRBJ1-1; weak D call: TRBD1 (6 bases). CDR3 length: 13 amino acids. Deletions cut 4 bases from V and 8 bases from J, with 14 bases between. CDR1 is KGHSH, CDR2 LQKENI, per germline. The CDR3 nucleotides read TGTGCCAGCTCACGGGTTGGGGGCGAAGAAGCTTTCTTT. It is translated as CASSRVGGEEAFF.